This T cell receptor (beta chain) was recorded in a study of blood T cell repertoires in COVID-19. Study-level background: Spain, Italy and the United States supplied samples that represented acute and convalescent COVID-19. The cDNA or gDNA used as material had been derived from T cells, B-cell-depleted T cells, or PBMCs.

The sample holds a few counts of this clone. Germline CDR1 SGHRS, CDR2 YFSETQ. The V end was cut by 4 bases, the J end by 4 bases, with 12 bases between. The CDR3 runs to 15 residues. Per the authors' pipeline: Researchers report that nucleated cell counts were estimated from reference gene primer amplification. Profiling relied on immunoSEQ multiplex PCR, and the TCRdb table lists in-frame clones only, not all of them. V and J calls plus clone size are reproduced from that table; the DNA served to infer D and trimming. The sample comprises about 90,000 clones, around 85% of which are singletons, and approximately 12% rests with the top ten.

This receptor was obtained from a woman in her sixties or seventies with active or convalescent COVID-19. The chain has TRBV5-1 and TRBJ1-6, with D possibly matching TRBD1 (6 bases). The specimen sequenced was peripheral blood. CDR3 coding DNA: TGCGCCAGCAGCAGCGGGACAAGTTATAATTCACCCCTCCACTTT. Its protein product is CASSSGTSYNSPLHF. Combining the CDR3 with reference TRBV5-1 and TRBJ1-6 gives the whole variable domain KAGVTQTPRYLIKTRGQQVTLSCSPISGHRSVSWYQQTPGQGLQFLFEYFSETQRNKGNFPGRFSGRQFSNSRSEMNVSTLELGDSALYLCASSSGTSYNSPLHFGNGTRLTVT.